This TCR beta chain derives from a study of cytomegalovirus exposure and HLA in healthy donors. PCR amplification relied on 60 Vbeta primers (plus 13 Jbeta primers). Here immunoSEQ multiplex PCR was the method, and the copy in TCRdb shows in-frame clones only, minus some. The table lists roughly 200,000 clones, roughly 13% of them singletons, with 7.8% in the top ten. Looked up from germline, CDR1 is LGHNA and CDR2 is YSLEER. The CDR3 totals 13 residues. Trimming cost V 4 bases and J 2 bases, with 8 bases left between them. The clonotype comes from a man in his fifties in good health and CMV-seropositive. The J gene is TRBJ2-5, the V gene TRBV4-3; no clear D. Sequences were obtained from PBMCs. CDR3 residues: CASSPHLQETQYF. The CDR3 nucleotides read TGCGCCAGCAGCCCACACCTTCAAGAGACCCAGTACTTC.